The text below deals with one TCR beta chain. It has no known antigen specificity. Base-call qualities are not available, and no considerably larger clone is one nucleotide away. The data originate from a study of cytomegalovirus exposure and HLA in healthy donors (dated by TCRdb to the late 2010s). Broadly, across the study: In an earlier analysis of around 540 of the donors, 276 Gb of sequence data and 95 million to 130 million unique TCR beta sequences from 150 million to 200 million T cells were reported. A later genetic analysis used genome-wide SNP genotypes for about 55% of the 666 donors, treating that subset as a discovery cohort. The study aimed to test whether cataloging public T cell receptors could reveal signatures of past pathogen exposure. Roughly 300 gigabases of sequencing data and tens of millions of unique TCR sequences made up an early release that covered around 640 HLA-typed donors. HLA typing covered class I and class II loci at four-digit resolution. The number of typed donors differed by locus: about 620-630 for A, B, C, DRB1 and DQB1; some 500 for DQA1; approximately 600 for DPA1; and around 470 for DPB1. Among a few hundred genotyped donors of the cohort, an average of around 240,000 unique TCR beta nucleotide sequences were sequenced per donor, approximately 20% of them non-productive. A later analysis re-analyzed previously published TCR beta repertoires from 666 donors and added high-resolution HLA genotyping to study TCR occurrence patterns. Because of strong linkage in the cohort, roughly five DR-DQ haplotypes were treated as single units for association and clustering. Donor age, sex, ethnicity and CMV serostatus were collected together with the repertoire data. In an earlier analysis of several hundred of the donors, high-throughput TCR beta sequencing was used to judge whether each TCR beta V gene segment behaved as functional or pseudogenic. The study used immunosequencing to profile the T cell repertoires of 666 subjects and linked those repertoires to cytomegalovirus serostatus. Of the approximately 400 genotyped donors, approximately 81% were placed in the genetic ancestry cluster associated with self-reported Caucasian donors. All discovery cohort repertoires had been generated using a single sequencing platform. Besides the first cohort of 550 to 750 subjects, a separate validation cohort made up of some 110 different subjects was used. To predict cytomegalovirus infection status, the study brought together high-throughput TCR immunosequencing, statistical association of individual TCRs with disease status, and machine learning. In the later analysis, no new phenotypic data were used to find candidate immune exposures; instead, reliance was placed on TCR beta sequences and their occurrence across donors. Study-wide findings and limitations: Strong co-occurrence of HLA alleles, especially DR and DQ, made assigning TCR associations to individual alleles difficult. Linkage disequilibrium might explain the correlated functional status among segregating V segments, but an unknown experimental factor could not be excluded. A cluster of highly shared sequence variants was judged likely to be a technical artifact of the sequencing pipeline. In this cohort, only TCR beta chains were sequenced, and detectable features were limited by the absence of alpha or paired-chain data. In a later analysis, HLA-associated TCR beta chains showed more clonal expansion and lower generation probabilities than non-associated chains that were equally common. The study listed 164 TCR beta chains as associated with cytomegalovirus. A later analysis found that most CMV-associated TCR beta chains appeared HLA-restricted, with HLA associations seemingly driven largely by CMV exposure. Because HLA typing was unavailable for some donors at each locus, only the typed subset was used in association tests. The classifier was reported to diagnose cytomegalovirus status with high specificity and sensitivity in both the original cohort and the validation cohort. The 87-base-pair reads could not distinguish some IMGT-functional V segments, including TRBV6-2 and TRBV6-3, so those segments were excluded. V-gene and J-gene trimming of TCR beta chains was associated with a missense DCLRE1C variant in a later genetic analysis, and the association was replicated in an independent cohort. The authors suggested that the approach could potentially be extended to other disease states and immunological phenotypes. Several of the top co-occurrence clusters appeared to be linked to parvovirus B19, influenza, CMV and Epstein-Barr virus, according to a later analysis. In vitro tests confirmed that a few of the cytomegalovirus-associated TCR beta chains recognize cytomegalovirus antigens. Immune exposure information for the cohort was limited to CMV serostatus. Because counts were too low, some 17 rarely observed V segments, including chromosome 9 orphons, were left out of the earlier analysis of about 620 of the donors. Sequencing depth was assumed to be roughly uniform across donors in the presence/absence analyses, though that assumption may not hold. A later analysis found that TCR association rates varied across HLA loci, with DRB1 alleles showing the most associated TCRs and HLA-C alleles the fewest. Most TCR sequences were observed very rarely across donors, whereas some public TCRs were present in many individuals. In an earlier analysis of fewer than 750 of the donors, most TCR beta V segments were observed in productive rearrangements about 87% or about 30% of the time, broadly matching IMGT annotations. In a later analysis, some 17,000 TCR beta sequences were associated with specific HLA alleles at a false discovery rate of 0.05. A further reported finding was that TCR beta sequences accurately predicted the HLA-A and HLA-B alleles for most subjects in the first cohort. A later genetic analysis reported fewer N-insertions in productive TCRs among donors in an Asian-associated ancestry cluster than the roughly 620-donor mean.

The library was obtained by the immunoSEQ multiplex PCR assay. The multiplex PCR relied on a mix of 60 forward primers for TCR Vbeta segments and 13 reverse primers for TCR Jbeta segments. A multiplex PCR assay on genomic DNA amplified the CDR3 region of rearranged TCR beta genes. On the Illumina HiSeq System, the amplified TCR beta libraries were sequenced as 87-base-pair reads. The published analysis was carried out like this. In a later analysis, tens of millions of unique TCR beta chains were counted across the roughly 610 repertoires, and roughly 11 million of these chains were shared by at least two donors. Raw reads were error-corrected and collapsed into unique sequences with a nearest-neighbor algorithm that merged closely related sequences to remove PCR and sequencing errors. Alignment of CDR3 sequences to IMGT reference sequences was used to assign V, D and J gene segments. For a sequence to be retained, a match of at least six nucleotides to both a V gene segment and a J gene segment was required. A rearrangement counted as productive if the CDR3 had no stop codons and remained in frame with V and J, and every other rearrangement counted as non-productive. CDR3 was defined by IMGT convention, running from the second conserved V-encoded cysteine to the conserved J-encoded phenylalanine. Sequences without an unambiguous match to a single V gene segment were excluded from the earlier analysis of about 600 of the donors. In an earlier analysis of several hundred of the donors, V segments were called functional above 56.7% productive rearrangements and were called segregating when the between-donor standard deviation exceeded 5%. A statistical classification framework was developed to diagnose cytomegalovirus status using the catalog of TCR beta chain sequences. In a later analysis, TCR nucleotide sequences were compared against IMGT/GENE-DB human TR gene sequences so that V and J genes could be assigned. The TCRdist pipeline was used in a later analysis to assign CDR3 sequences and most-parsimonious VDJ recombination scenarios. A later analysis defined each TCR beta chain by its CDR3 amino acid sequence plus V-gene family, and excluded reads lacking a unique V-gene family. A later analysis removed 592 highly shared, low-generation-probability nucleotide sequences to deal with suspected cross-contamination and a sequencing artifact. In a later analysis, a clonal expansion index for each public chain was calculated from normalized within-repertoire ranks of inferred template counts. In a later analysis, generation probabilities were computed using a VDJ recombination model fitted to out-of-frame rearrangements, and the results were checked against IGoR. In a later analysis, TCR-TCR, TCR-HLA and TCR-CMV co-occurrence was scored with hypergeometric tests, and a repertoire-size bias correction was applied to TCR pairs. In a later analysis, false discovery rates were estimated by permuting HLA or CMV assignments 20 times. In a later analysis, co-occurring TCRs were grouped using DBSCAN, and TCRdist sequence similarity was added for clustering within HLA-allele-positive subsets. Repertoires with fewer than 30,000 or more than 120,000 public chains were left out of co-occurrence clustering, as were about five repertoires with anomalous nucleotide sharing. The clones in this table, taken by TCRdb from immuneACCESS, are in-frame only. Not every clone is retained; where verified, under half of the shortfall comes from an unresolved V gene, and the cause of the rest is unknown. For V, J and clone size, that table is used; D and trimming come from the DNA. This sample lists about 130,000 clones; over 60% were detected once. Approximately 0.94% of the sample goes to the ten largest clones.

In total, about 650 healthy bone marrow donors made up the cohort. Cohort members were all nominally healthy when sampled, although unrecorded immune exposures were likely present. The donor was CMV seronegative and was included in the group of a few hundred seronegative cohort members. Each donor provided a peripheral blood sample, and peripheral blood mononuclear cells were used for TCR beta sequencing. Genomic DNA was extracted from the blood cell samples with the Qiagen DNeasy Blood Extraction Kit. V sheds 1 base and J sheds 1 base, leaving 10 bases between their ends. From a lookup of the germline V gene, CDR1 and CDR2 are SGHVS and FNYEAQ. The CDR3, cysteine through phenylalanine, is 15 amino acids long. CDR3 DNA only is kept here, 45 bases in frame from base 1.

The sample was PBMCs. The sequence came from a woman aged 55-70 years in good health and CMV-seronegative. The rearranged chain carries TRBV7-6 and TRBJ2-5; TRBD2 is perhaps the D gene, given 5 matching bases. CDR3 loop: CASSLELESQETQYF. The nucleotides are TGTGCCAGCAGCTTAGAACTAGAGAGCCAAGAGACCCAGTACTTC. With the portions outside the CDR3 filled from the reference TRBV7-6 and TRBJ2-5 genes, the complete variable region becomes GAGVSQSPRYKVTKRGQDVALRCDPISGHVSLYWYRQALGQGPEFLTYFNYEAQQDKSGLPNDRFSAERPEGSISTLTIQRTEQRDSAMYRCASSLELESQETQYFGPGTRLLVL.